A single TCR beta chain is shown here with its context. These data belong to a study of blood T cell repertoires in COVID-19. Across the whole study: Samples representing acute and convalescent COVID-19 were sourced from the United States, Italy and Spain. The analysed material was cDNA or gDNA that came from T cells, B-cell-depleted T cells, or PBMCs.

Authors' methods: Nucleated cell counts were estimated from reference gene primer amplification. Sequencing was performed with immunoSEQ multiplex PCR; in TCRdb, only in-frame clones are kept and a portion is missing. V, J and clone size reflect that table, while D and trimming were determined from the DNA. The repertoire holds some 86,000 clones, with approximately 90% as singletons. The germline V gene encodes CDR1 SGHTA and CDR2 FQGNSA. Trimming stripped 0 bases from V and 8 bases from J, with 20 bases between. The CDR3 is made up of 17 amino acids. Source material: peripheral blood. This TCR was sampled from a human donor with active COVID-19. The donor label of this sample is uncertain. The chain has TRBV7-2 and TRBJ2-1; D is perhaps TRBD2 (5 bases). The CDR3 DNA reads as TGTGCCAGCAGCTTAGCGTTTGGGTTAGCGAGAGTGGATGAGCAGTTCTTC. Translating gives CASSLAFGLARVDEQFF.